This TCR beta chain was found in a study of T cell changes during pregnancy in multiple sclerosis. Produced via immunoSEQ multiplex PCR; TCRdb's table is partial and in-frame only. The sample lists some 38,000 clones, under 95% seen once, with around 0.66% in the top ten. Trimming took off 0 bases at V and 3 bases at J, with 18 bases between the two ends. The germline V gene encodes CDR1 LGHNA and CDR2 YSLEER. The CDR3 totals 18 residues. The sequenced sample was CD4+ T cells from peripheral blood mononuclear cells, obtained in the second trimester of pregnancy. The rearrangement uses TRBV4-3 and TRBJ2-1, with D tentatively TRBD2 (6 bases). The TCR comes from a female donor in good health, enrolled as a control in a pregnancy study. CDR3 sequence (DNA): TGCGCCAGCAGCCAAGATAGACAGACTAGTTTCGTCTACAATGAGCAGTTCTTC. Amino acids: CASSQDRQTSFVYNEQFF.